Following are 15 T cell receptor beta chains from one sample sequenced in a study of brain T cells in children with intractable seizures. Here immunoSEQ multiplex PCR was the method, and the copy in TCRdb shows in-frame clones only, minus some. The repertoire holds about 340,000 clones, with about 93% as singletons. Time point given: blood from clinic visit 5 months post-surgery; TSC patient then seizure free. The sequences come from peripheral blood, collected approximately 5 months after surgery. Receptors originate from a boy younger than two with tuberous sclerosis and intractable seizures.

This chain links TRBV19 with TRBJ2-3; D not resolved. The V gene lost 5 bases and the J gene lost 5 bases, with 14 bases spanning the gap. The CDR3 runs 14 residues. Germline CDR1 reads LNHDA; CDR2 reads SQIVND (reference sequence). The CDR3 DNA sequence: TGTGCCAGTAGTCCTGCTTTATCCTTAGATACGCAGTATTTT. Protein: CASSPALSLDTQYF. The full variable domain, completed using reference TRBV19 and TRBJ2-3, is DGGITQSPKYLFRKEGQNVTLSCEQNLNHDAMYWYRQDPGQGLRLIYYSQIVNDFQKGDIAEGYSVSREKKESFPLTVTSAQKNPTAFYLCASSPALSLDTQYFGPGTRLTVL.

This clone is a singleton in its sample. V and J are TRBV11-2 and TRBJ1-3, with a possible D match to TRBD1 (5 bases). In germline, CDR1 is SGHAT, CDR2 FQNNGV. Trimming cost V 5 bases and J 0 bases, with 14 bases left between them. The CDR3 is 16 amino acids. CDR3 residues: CASSLRQSRSGNTIYF. CDR3 nucleotide sequence: TGTGCCAGCAGCCTCCGACAGTCCCGCTCTGGAAACACCATATATTTT. Looking up the rest from reference TRBV11-2 and TRBJ1-3 gives the full variable domain: EAGVAQSPRYKIIEKRQSVAFWCNPISGHATLYWYQQILGQGPKLLIQFQNNGVVDDSQLPKDRFSAERLKGVDSTLKIQPAKLEDSAVYLCASSLRQSRSGNTIYFGEGSWLTVV.

The gene calls are TRBV5-6 and TRBJ1-2, with a tentative D call TRBD1 (5 bases). The CDR3 runs to 13 residues. V was cut by 2 bases and J by 4 bases, with 9 bases left in between. From germline, CDR1 is SGHDT and CDR2 YYEEEE. The CDR3 is CASSFRGGYGYTF. The CDR3 nucleotides are TGTGCCAGCAGCTTCCGGGGCGGCTATGGCTACACCTTC.

This rearrangement joins TRBV3-1 (or the pseudogene TRBV3-2) to TRBJ2-4; D call uncertain. The CDR3 is 16 residues long. Per the germline V gene, CDR1 is LGHDT and CDR2 is YNNKEL (reference sequence). Trimming shortened V by 5 bases and J by 1 base, and 15 bases separated the two germline ends. The chain's CDR3 is CASSSPPGTAKNIQYF. Written as DNA, the CDR3 is TGTGCCAGCAGCTCCCCCCCGGGTACCGCCAAAAACATTCAGTACTTC.

The rearrangement uses TRBV9 and TRBJ2-6; D is perhaps TRBD1 (5 bases). Deletions cut 2 bases from V and 2 bases from J, with 8 bases between. Germline V gene data show CDR1 as SGDLS and CDR2 as YYNGEE. The CDR3 runs 15 residues. In DNA, the CDR3 is TGTGCCAGCAGCGTTACAGGAACTGGGGCCAACGTCCTGACTTTC. Residues: CASSVTGTGANVLTF.

V and J are TRBV30 and TRBJ2-7; D may match TRBD1 or TRBD2 (5 bases each). Trimming left V 3 bases short and J 6 bases short, with 15 bases between. CDR3 length equals 13 residues. CDR1 and CDR2 from the germline V gene are GTSNPN and SVGIG (reference sequence). Written as DNA, the CDR3 is TGTGCCTGGAGAAACCTGGGGGTCCCCGAGCAGTACTTC. Protein sequence: CAWRNLGVPEQYF.

J is TRBJ2-1 and V is TRBV6-5; 7 bases align to TRBD2. With 8 bases clipped from V and 2 bases from J, the junction kept 6 bases outside the gene matches. Germline V gene data show CDR1 as MNHEY and CDR2 as SVGAGI. The CDR3 totals 14 residues. The CDR3 bases are TGTGCCAGCTGGGGGGGTGCCACCTACAATGAGCAGTTCTTC. The encoded protein is CASWGGATYNEQFF.

The V gene is TRBV30, the J gene TRBJ2-2; 9 bases are a match to TRBD2. The CDR3 totals 14 residues. Germline CDR1 is GTSNPN and CDR2 is SVGIG (reference sequence). J gave up 7 bases and V 4 bases, and 7 bases lay outside the gene matches. The DNA of the CDR3 is TGTGCCTGGATGCGGGAGGGCCGAGACGGGGAGCTGTTTTTT. It is translated as CAWMREGRDGELFF. The variable domain in full, with the rest retrieved from reference TRBV30 and TRBJ2-2, is SQTIHQWPATLVQPVGSPLSLECTVEGTSNPNLYWYRQAAGRGLQLLFYSVGIGQISSEVPQNLSASRPQDRQFILSSKKLLLSDSGFYLCAWMREGRDGELFFGEGSRLTVL.

V usage is TRBV24-1 and J usage is TRBJ2-1; TRBD2 matches 7 bases. This CDR3 region has 15 residues. Per the germline V gene, CDR1 is KGHDR and CDR2 is SFDVKD. J lost 4 bases, V lost 3 bases, and 5 bases had no gene match. In DNA, the CDR3 is TGTGCCACCAGTGATCCCGGGACTACTTACAATGAGCAGTTCTTC. Residues: CATSDPGTTYNEQFF.

This clone appeared once. The chain combines TRBV6-5 with TRBJ2-7, with D unclear. V was pared by 7 bases and J by 2 bases, with 6 bases between. There are 11 residues in the CDR3. Per the germline V gene, CDR1 is MNHEY and CDR2 is SVGAGI. In DNA, the CDR3 is TGTGCCAGCACGCACACCTACGAGCAGTACTTC. It codes for CASTHTYEQYF.

The rearrangement uses TRBV5-4 and TRBJ2-3; possibly TRBD1 for D (6 bases). The CDR3 is made up of 14 amino acids. The germline V gene encodes CDR1 SGHNT and CDR2 YYREEE (reference sequence). V dropped 0 bases and J dropped 4 bases, with 9 bases sitting between them. The CDR3 loop is CASSLGTAPDTQYF. CDR3 sequence (DNA): TGTGCCAGCAGCTTGGGGACAGCTCCAGATACGCAGTATTTT.

The chain has TRBV6-5 and TRBJ2-2, with 7 bases matching TRBD2. CDR1 MNHEY and CDR2 SVGAGI come from the germline V gene. CDR3 length equals 15 residues. Trimming removed 2 bases from V and 5 bases from J; junction bases left unmatched: 5. CDR3 coding DNA: TGTGCCAGCAGTTACATCTGGGAGGGGACCGGGGAGCTGTTTTTT. Translation: CASSYIWEGTGELFF.

The rearrangement links TRBV5-6 to TRBJ2-7; weak D call: TRBD1 (5 bases). The CDR3 runs 13 residues. V lost 0 bases and J 5 bases, leaving 9 bases between the germline ends. Germline CDR1 SGHDT, CDR2 YYEEEE. DNA of the CDR3: TGTGCCAGCAGCTTGGGACAGACCAACGAGCAGTACTTC. It codes for CASSLGQTNEQYF. The full variable domain, in which reference TRBV5-6 and TRBJ2-7 provide the parts outside the CDR3, is DAGVTQSPTHLIKTRGQQVTLRCSPKSGHDTVSWYQQALGQGPQFIFQYYEEEERQRGNFPDRFSGHQFPNYSSELNVNALLLGDSALYLCASSLGQTNEQYFGPGTRLTVT.

Worth noting for this clone: An end of the junction does not agree with germline; a read error may underlie this. This chain uses TRBV4-1 with TRBJ1-5; TRBD1 might be the D (5 bases). There are 19 residues in the CDR3. In germline, CDR1 is MGHRA, CDR2 YSYEKL. The CDR3 is CASSQYFDSEAVSHQPQHF. Written as DNA, the CDR3 is TGCGCCAGCAGCCAATATTTTGACAGTGAGGCGGTTAGCCATCAGCCCCAGCATTTT.

A few counts support this clone. The sample holds other DNA sequences that translate to the same CDR3. The chain links TRBV4-1 to TRBJ1-2; D is undetermined. Per the germline V gene, CDR1 is MGHRA and CDR2 is YSYEKL. The CDR3 extends over 12 amino acids. V was trimmed by 0 bases and J by 2 bases, leaving 1 base between them. The CDR3, as DNA: TGCGCCAGCAGCCAAGAGAACTATGGCTACACCTTC. Translating it yields CASSQENYGYTF.